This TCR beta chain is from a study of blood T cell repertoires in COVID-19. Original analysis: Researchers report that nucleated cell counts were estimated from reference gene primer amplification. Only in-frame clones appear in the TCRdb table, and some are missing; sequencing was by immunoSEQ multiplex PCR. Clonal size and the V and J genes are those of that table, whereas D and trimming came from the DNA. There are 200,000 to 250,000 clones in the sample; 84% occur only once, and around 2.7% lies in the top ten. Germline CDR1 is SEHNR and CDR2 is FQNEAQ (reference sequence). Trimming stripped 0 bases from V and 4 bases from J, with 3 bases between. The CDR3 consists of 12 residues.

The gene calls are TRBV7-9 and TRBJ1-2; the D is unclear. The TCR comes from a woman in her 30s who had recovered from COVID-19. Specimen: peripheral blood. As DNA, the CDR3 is TGTGCCAGCAGCTTAGCGCGCTATGGCTACACCTTC. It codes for CASSLARYGYTF.